The 30 T cell receptor beta chains listed next were all sequenced from one sample in a study of liver allograft versus peripheral blood T cells. The overall study: Transplanted livers held T cell receptor repertoires, and these were compared with repertoires in recipients' peripheral blood.

TCRdb re-derived calls from the reads in MiXCR, one entry per CDR3 protein. The table records around 10,000 distinct CDR3 sequences, about 20% of them present only once. The receptor source for this set is a human patient who had a liver transplant. The graft donor may account for some of the T cells.

By share, this clonotype ranks as medium-sized. The chain joins TRBV28 to TRBJ1-4; 8 nucleotides agree with TRBD1. This CDR3 is 14 amino acids long. The ends lost 6 bases at V and 8 bases at J; junction bases unmatched: 8. CDR1 and CDR2 (germline): MDHEN, SYDVKM. The CDR3 coding sequence is TGTGCCAGCAGAGGCGGGACAGGTTACGAAAAACTGTTTTTT. Protein sequence: CASRGGTGYEKLFF.

This clonotype was seen a few times. The CDR3 spells CASIPGPTVAEQFF. In DNA, the CDR3 is TGTGCCAGTATTCCGGGACCCACGGTTGCTGAGCAGTTCTTC. The chain couples TRBV19 to TRBJ2-1; either TRBD1 or TRBD2 may supply D (5 bases each). The germline V gene has CDR1 LNHDA and CDR2 SQIVND (reference sequence). The ends were cut back, 7 bases at V and 9 bases at J, with 19 bases in the middle. The CDR3 totals 14 residues.

This sequence joins TRBV20-1 and TRBJ2-7; TRBD2 might be the D (5 bases). Trimming took off 1 base at V and 0 bases at J, with 13 bases between the two ends. CDR1 is DFQATT and CDR2 is SNEGSKA in the germline V gene (reference sequence). This CDR3 has 15 residues. The CDR3 region is CSARVASPTSYEQYF. The CDR3 DNA reads TGCAGTGCTAGAGTGGCTAGCCCTACCTCCTACGAGCAGTACTTC.

The chain couples TRBV12-3 or TRBV12-4 to TRBJ1-2, with 11 nucleotides matching TRBD1. Trimming cost V 5 bases and J 8 bases; bases outside gene matches: 13. The CDR3 runs to 16 residues. CDR3 in DNA: TGTGCCAGCAGTCCCTGGACAGGGGGCGTAGGGTACGGCTACACCTTC. Translated, it gives CASSPWTGGVGYGYTF.

By share of the sample, this clonotype is medium-sized. The V gene is TRBV6-5, the J gene TRBJ2-5; D is uncertain. Trimming removed 2 bases at V and 5 bases at J, with 18 bases between. Germline V gene sequence: CDR1 MNHEY, CDR2 SVGAGI. The CDR3 is 16 residues long. In DNA, the CDR3 is TGTGCCAGCAGTTACACCTCCGACCCGAGAAGTGAGACCCAGTACTTC. It encodes CASSYTSDPRSETQYF.

This clonotype qualifies as medium-sized. V and J are TRBV29-1 and TRBJ1-1, with D hard to call. This CDR3 is built from 13 residues. Trimming took 4 bases from V and 2 from J, leaving 11 bases between them. Per the germline V gene, CDR1 is SQVTM and CDR2 is ANQGSEA. CDR3 DNA: TGCAGCGTTGTGGTCGGCACTAACACTGAAGCTTTCTTT. Translating it yields CSVVVGTNTEAFF.

This clonotype is labeled as medium-sized. CDR3 loop: CSVEGVQVNYGYTF. In DNA form, the CDR3 reads TGCAGCGTTGAAGGGGTACAGGTCAACTATGGCTACACCTTC. V is TRBV29-1 and J is TRBJ1-2; maybe TRBD1 (5 bases). This CDR3 comprises 14 residues. CDR1 is SQVTM and CDR2 is ANQGSEA in the germline V gene. The V and J ends lost 1 base and 2 bases respectively, with 11 bases between them.

With respect to this clonotype: The CDR3 does not close with the conserved phenylalanine or tryptophan, likely indicating a read error. V is TRBV5-5 and J is TRBJ2-2, with 12 positions matching TRBD2. V was clipped by 4 bases and J by 4 bases; unmatched bases: 5. This CDR3 region has 16 residues. Germline loops: CDR1 SGHKS, CDR2 YYEKEE (reference sequence). The CDR3 loop reads CASSPGLAGVTGELFL. The CDR3 DNA reads as TGTGCCAGCAGCCCGGGACTAGCGGGCGTCACCGGGGAGCTGTTTCTT.

This clonotype was seen more than once but under ten times. This chain connects TRBV5-5 to TRBJ2-5; 10 bases fit TRBD2. The CDR3 consists of 15 residues. The ends lost 2 bases at V and 5 bases at J; junction bases unmatched: 6. The germline CDR1 and CDR2 sequences are SGHKS and YYEKEE (reference sequence). The CDR3 reads CASSFQRGGVETQYF. The DNA of the CDR3 is TGTGCCAGCAGCTTTCAGCGGGGGGGCGTCGAGACCCAGTACTTC.

By share, this clonotype ranks as medium-sized. V usage is TRBV6-5 and J usage is TRBJ2-7; tentatively, D is TRBD2 (5 bases). Germline V CDR1 and CDR2: MNHEY, SVGAGI. V was cut by 2 bases and J by 2 bases, with 10 bases left in between. CDR3 size: 14 residues. The CDR3 here is CASSYREGPYEQYF. The DNA of the CDR3 is TGTGCCAGCAGTTACCGGGAAGGCCCCTACGAGCAGTACTTC.

This clonotype is medium-sized by share. The V gene is TRBV18, the J gene TRBJ1-6; D is uncertain. CDR3 size: 18 residues. V lost 1 base, J lost 8 bases, and 21 bases lay in between. CDR1 is KGHSH and CDR2 is LQKENI in the germline V gene. The CDR3 loop reads CASSPLVTDSISDSPLHF. The CDR3 coding sequence is TGTGCCAGCTCACCACTGGTAACAGACTCCATTTCTGATTCACCCCTCCACTTT.

This clonotype is medium-sized in the sample. The chain uses TRBV6-5 and TRBJ2-6; D possibly corresponds to TRBD1 (7 bases). Trimming pared 7 bases from V and 0 bases from J, leaving 25 bases between. From germline, CDR1 is MNHEY and CDR2 SVGAGI. This CDR3 contains 20 residues. This CDR3 reads CASTNRGGAMDSSGANVLTF. DNA of the CDR3: TGTGCCAGCACCAACAGGGGCGGGGCCATGGATTCCTCTGGGGCCAACGTCCTGACTTTC.

By share, this clonotype counts as medium-sized. The genes are TRBV6-2 or TRBV6-3 and TRBJ1-2; no reliable D call. Trimming left V 4 bases short and J 4 bases short, with 13 bases between. The germline V gene has CDR1 MNHEY and CDR2 SVGEGT. The CDR3 length is 14 residues. The CDR3, as DNA: TGTGCCAGCAGTTTCTTGGTCGAGGGCTATGGCTACACCTTC. It specifies CASSFLVEGYGYTF.

This clonotype was detected only a few times. The genes are TRBV20-1 and TRBJ2-3; TRBD2 agrees at 9 bases. The junction had 7 bases not matched to a gene; V was cut back by 6 bases and J by 6 bases. CDR1 and CDR2 from the germline V gene are DFQATT and SNEGSKA (reference sequence). This CDR3 spans 13 amino acids. The CDR3, as DNA: TGCAGTGCAGAACTAGCGGGTTCTGATACGCAGTATTTT. This translates into CSAELAGSDTQYF.

In DNA form, the CDR3 reads TGTGCCAGTCAACAGGGGGCTGGAAGCACAGATACGCAGTATTTT. This translates into CASQQGAGSTDTQYF. The V and J genes are TRBV28 and TRBJ2-3, with 9 positions matching TRBD1. With 9 bases clipped from V and 0 bases from J, the junction kept 7 bases outside the gene matches. Germline V CDR1 and CDR2: MDHEN, SYDVKM. This CDR3 is 15 amino acids long. Drawing the rest from reference TRBV28 and TRBJ2-3, the complete variable domain is DVKVTQSSRYLVKRTGEKVFLECVQDMDHENMFWYRQDPGLGLRLIYFSYDVKMKEKGDIPEGYSVSREKKERFSLILESASTNQTSMYLCASQQGAGSTDTQYFGPGTRLTVL.

By share, this clonotype counts as medium-sized. V and J are TRBV6-6 and TRBJ1-1, with D unresolved. Trimming pared 4 bases from V and 7 bases from J, leaving 7 bases between. This CDR3 contains 11 residues. Germline V gives CDR1 MNHNY, CDR2 SVGAGI (reference sequence). The CDR3 bases are TGTGCCAGCAGTTGGACCGTTGAAGCTTTCTTT. This codes for CASSWTVEAFF.

This clonotype has more than one count but fewer than ten. The chain links TRBV12-3 or TRBV12-4 to TRBJ2-2, with D unresolved. V dropped 7 bases and J dropped 3 bases, with 9 bases sitting between them. This CDR3 contains 13 residues. The DNA for the CDR3 is TGTGCCAGCAAAAAGGAACACACCGGGGAGCTGTTTTTT. Translating gives CASKKEHTGELFF.

In its sample, this clonotype is medium-sized. The V and J genes are TRBV7-9 and TRBJ2-3; D is unclear. V gave up 7 bases and J gave up 1 base, with 21 bases separating them. The CDR3 is 17 residues long. The germline gives CDR1 SEHNR, CDR2 FQNEAQ (reference sequence). The CDR3 nucleotides are TGTGCCAGCACCCGGACGGCAACTCTGGTCGGCACAGATACGCAGTATTTT. Protein sequence: CASTRTATLVGTDTQYF.

Judged by abundance, this clonotype is medium-sized. This chain joins TRBV18 and TRBJ2-1; 13 bases match TRBD2. Germline-derived CDR1 and CDR2 are KGHSH and LQKENI. The J segment lost 3 bases and the V segment lost 0 bases, leaving 2 bases of the junction unmatched. The CDR3 loop spans 17 amino acids. DNA for the CDR3: TGTGCCAGCTCACCACCCGGGACTAGCGGGATCTACAATGAGCAGTTCTTC. Encoded protein: CASSPPGTSGIYNEQFF.

In its sample, this clonotype was seen a few times. The chain joins TRBV28 to TRBJ1-2; perhaps TRBD1 as D (5 bases). CDR1 is MDHEN and CDR2 is SYDVKM in the germline V gene. The CDR3 is 13 amino acids. V lost 6 bases and J 3 bases, leaving 11 bases between the germline ends. For the CDR3, the DNA is TGTGCCAGCAGCCGGGGACGGGACTATGGCTACACCTTC. Protein: CASSRGRDYGYTF.

This clonotype ranks as medium-sized (0.01 to 0.1%). This sequence joins TRBV29-1 and TRBJ1-2; a weak D match, TRBD1 (5 bases). The V gene lost 6 bases and the J gene lost 4 bases, with 12 bases spanning the gap. Germline V lookup: CDR1 SQVTM, CDR2 ANQGSEA. The CDR3 totals 12 residues. CDR3 sequence: CSVADRVYGYTF. Here the CDR3 DNA reads TGCAGCGTCGCCGACAGAGTCTATGGCTACACCTTC.

This clonotype is medium-sized in the sample. The chain uses TRBV27 and TRBJ1-4; D unclear. Germline V CDR1 and CDR2: MNHEY, SMNVEV (reference sequence). The ends were cut back, 8 bases at V and 8 bases at J, with 21 bases in the middle. This CDR3 is 15 amino acids long. The CDR3 here is CASRFVNSGDEKLFF. The CDR3 DNA reads TGTGCCAGCCGCTTCGTAAACAGCGGAGACGAAAAACTGTTTTTT.

The gene calls are TRBV5-1 and TRBJ2-2, with D uncertain. Germline loops: CDR1 SGHRS, CDR2 YFSETQ. The V gene lost 5 bases and the J gene lost 3 bases, with 11 bases spanning the gap. This CDR3 region has 14 residues. CDR3 in DNA: TGCGCCAGCAGGAAGCACACCGACACCGGGGAGCTGTTTTTT. Its translation: CASRKHTDTGELFF.

This clonotype is labeled medium-sized (0.01 to 0.1%). V is TRBV6-5 and J is TRBJ2-1; no definite D call. Trimming removed 1 base at V and 5 bases at J, with 9 bases between. Germline CDR1 is MNHEY and CDR2 is SVGAGI. This CDR3 is 14 amino acids long. The CDR3 loop is CASSYLAANNEQFF. CDR3 in DNA: TGTGCCAGCAGTTACTTGGCAGCCAACAATGAGCAGTTCTTC.

This clonotype was found many times. The chain links TRBV29-1 to TRBJ2-6; TRBD1 aligns across 8 bases. With 4 bases clipped from V and 1 base from J, the junction kept 6 bases outside the gene matches. The CDR3 extends over 16 amino acids. Germline V CDR1 and CDR2: SQVTM, ANQGSEA. The CDR3 reads CSVASGGASGANVLTF. CDR3 in DNA: TGCAGCGTTGCGTCAGGGGGCGCATCTGGGGCCAACGTCCTGACTTTC.

By frequency in the sample, this clonotype is medium-sized (0.01 to 0.1%). The chain recombines TRBV18 with TRBJ2-7, with TRBD1 matching 12 bases. The CDR3 length is 15 residues. The germline CDR1 and CDR2 sequences are KGHSH and LQKENI. V lost 6 bases to trimming and J lost 6 bases; unmatched junction nucleotides: 9. The CDR3 DNA follows: TGTGCCAGCTCGACCTCGGGACAGGGGGCTGGCGAGCAGTACTTC. It codes for CASSTSGQGAGEQYF.

The rearrangement joins TRBV5-3 to TRBJ1-1; TRBD1 is a possible D gene (5 bases). TRBV5-3 is given ORF status, its function remaining uncertain. Deletions cut 5 bases from V and 1 base from J, with 18 bases between. This CDR3 is 16 amino acids long. CDR3: CARRPGHPQGNTEAFF. The CDR3 bases are TGTGCCAGAAGACCCGGACACCCTCAAGGGAACACTGAAGCTTTCTTT.

The V gene is TRBV19, the J gene TRBJ2-7; no reliable D call. Germline-derived CDR1 and CDR2 are LNHDA and SQIVND (reference sequence). Trimming pared 6 bases from V and 0 bases from J, leaving 6 bases between. The CDR3 loop spans 12 amino acids. The CDR3 DNA reads as TGTGCCAGTAGCGCGTCCTCCTACGAGCAGTACTTC. Protein sequence: CASSASSYEQYF.

The chain combines TRBV5-1 with TRBJ2-5, with TRBD1 matching 11 bases. The CDR3 is 16 amino acids. Germline V gene sequence: CDR1 SGHRS, CDR2 YFSETQ. The J segment lost 5 bases and the V segment lost 0 bases, leaving 6 bases of the junction unmatched. In DNA form, the CDR3 reads TGCGCCAGCAGCTTGGAAGGACAGGGGGCCGAGGAGACCCAGTACTTC. Translated, it gives CASSLEGQGAEETQYF.

This clonotype was detected only a few times. The chain has TRBV7-9 and TRBJ2-3, with TRBD2 matching 9 bases. The CDR3 covers 16 residues. Looked up from germline, CDR1 is SEHNR and CDR2 is FQNEAQ (reference sequence). V lost 5 bases to trimming and J lost 4 bases; unmatched junction nucleotides: 10. The CDR3 DNA reads as TGTGCCAGCAGCCCCGGGACTAGCAGGCGCGCAGATACGCAGTATTTT. Amino acids: CASSPGTSRRADTQYF.